This T cell receptor beta chain is from a study of T cells in Graves' hyperthyroidism and ophthalmopathy. Study-wide results and caveats: Researchers found most expanded thyroid clonotypes above 0.001 in blood as well.

Orbital computed tomography, thyroid ultrasound, serum thyroxine and TRAb, and clinical symptoms together informed the diagnoses. This clonotype was picked up many times. Its matching antigen is unknown. Germline lookup yields CDR1 DFQATT and CDR2 SNEGSKA (reference sequence). The CDR3 loop spans 15 amino acids. V lost 6 bases and J lost 0, with 17 bases in between. Template material for amplifying TCR beta CDR3 regions consisted of RNA transcripts. A first-round RT-PCR of the TCR CDR3 used the HTBI primer set. TCRdb re-called the multiplex PCR reads through MiXCR, storing one row per CDR3 protein. The repertoire holds a few hundred thousand distinct CDR3 sequences, with less than 20% as singletons.

The gene calls are TRBV20-1 and TRBJ1-2, with D uncertain. The sequencing sample was made of blood. The receptor's source is a man aged 18 to 30 with Graves' ophthalmopathy. The CDR3 bases are TGCAGTGCCGACAAGGCGGATGCGTCTAACTATGGCTACACCTTC. Translation: CSADKADASNYGYTF.